The 7 T cell receptor beta chains below were found in one sample sequenced in a study of blood T cell repertoires in COVID-19. The method was immunoSEQ multiplex PCR; TCRdb's version includes in-frame clones alone and lacks a portion of them. Among 65,000 or so clones listed, over 85% were seen once. Sequencing was carried out using peripheral blood. These receptors came from a man aged 55-75 years with acute or convalescent COVID-19.

The chain links TRBV7-3 to TRBJ2-1, with D possibly being TRBD2 (6 bases). V was trimmed by 3 bases and J by 8 bases, leaving 14 bases between them. The CDR3 loop spans 14 amino acids. Germline V gives CDR1 SGHTA, CDR2 FQGTGA. For the CDR3, the DNA is TGTGCCAGCAGCTTCGGGGGAATGGGACATGAGCAGTTCTTC. The encoded protein is CASSFGGMGHEQFF.

This rearrangement joins TRBV6-5 to TRBJ2-6; 7 bases are shared with TRBD1. The germline CDR1 and CDR2 sequences are MNHEY and SVGAGI. This CDR3 spans 14 amino acids. The junction had 7 bases not matched to a gene; V was cut back by 5 bases and J by 9 bases. The CDR3 protein is CASSPDRALNVLTF. For the CDR3, the DNA is TGTGCCAGCAGTCCCGACAGGGCCCTCAACGTCCTGACTTTC.

The chain couples TRBV4-1 to TRBJ2-7; TRBD2 is a possible D gene (7 bases). With 4 bases removed from V and 2 bases from J, the gap between germline ends came to 12 bases. This CDR3 has 14 residues. Germline V lookup: CDR1 MGHRA, CDR2 YSYEKL. The CDR3 protein is CASSLGGGTYEQYF. The CDR3 DNA sequence: TGCGCCAGCAGCCTAGGGGGGGGGACCTACGAGCAGTACTTC.

The chain is built from TRBV15 and TRBJ1-3, with D perhaps matching TRBD1 (5 bases). Germline assignment: CDR1 LNHNV and CDR2 YYDKDF (reference sequence). This CDR3 spans 16 amino acids. Trimming took 0 bases from V and 0 from J, leaving 9 bases between them. CDR3 in amino acids: CATSRDRESSGNTIYF. DNA of the CDR3: TGTGCCACCAGCAGAGACAGGGAAAGCTCTGGAAACACCATATATTTT.

V and J are TRBV27 and TRBJ1-2, with D unclear. The length of the CDR3 is 13 residues. V dropped 4 bases and J dropped 7 bases, with 13 bases sitting between them. Germline V gives CDR1 MNHEY, CDR2 SMNVEV (reference sequence). As DNA, the CDR3 is TGTGCCAGCAGTTCCCTCGTCGGTTTTGGCTACACCTTC. It translates to CASSSLVGFGYTF.

The gene calls are TRBV29-1 and TRBJ1-1, with a possible D match to TRBD1 (5 bases). This CDR3 contains 13 residues. V was cut by 4 bases and J by 1 base, with 10 bases left in between. Germline lookup yields CDR1 SQVTM and CDR2 ANQGSEA. CDR3: CSVGGSWNTEAFF. The CDR3 nucleotides read TGCAGCGTTGGGGGCAGTTGGAACACTGAAGCTTTCTTT.

For this clone: Sequence at one end of the junction differs from germline and may be a read error. This chain links TRBV24-1 with TRBJ2-3; possible D gene TRBD2, 5 bases. The V gene's germline CDR1 is KGHDR and CDR2 SFDVKD. The length of the CDR3 is 14 residues. The DNA of the CDR3 is TGTGCCACCAGTGATAGCGGAAGATCAGAAACGCAGTATTTT. It encodes CATSDSGRSETQYF.